The rows below give T cell receptor beta chains drawn from one sample of a study of CD8+ T cells in alopecia areata. Only in-frame clones appear in the TCRdb table, and some are missing; sequencing was by immunoSEQ multiplex PCR. The data show some 220,000 clones, about 57% seen once. Specimen: CD4+ T cells sorted from blood, collected at week 4, from a patient treated with tofacitinib. These receptors were taken from a human donor with alopecia areata. CDR3s include the opening cysteine and the closing phenylalanine or tryptophan. D genes are given only for firm matches. Clone sizes are given selectively: once, few, many, or a class where the clone is expanded.

j_gene | d_gene | abundance | v_gene | CDR3nt | CDR3aa
TRBJ1-1 | . | once | TRBV30 | TGTGCCTGGAGTAGGTCCCAGGGGAAAGCTTTCTTT | CAWSRSQGKAFF
TRBJ2-7 | . | . | TRBV25-1 | TGTGCCAGCCAAGGGGGGACCCGATCCTACGAGCAGTACTTC | CASQGGTRSYEQYF
TRBJ1-2 | TRBD1 | once | TRBV9 | TGTGCCAGCAGCGTACTCGGGACAGGGTCCTATGGCTACACCTTC | CASSVLGTGSYGYTF
TRBJ2-7 | TRBD1 | . | TRBV23-1 | TGCGCCAGCAGTCCTATAAGACCGGGACAGCTCCACGAGCAGTACTTC | CASSPIRPGQLHEQYF
TRBJ1-1 | TRBD1 | . | TRBV5-1 | TGCGCCAGCAGCTCCGGGACAGGGGAAGCTGAAGCTTTCTTT | CASSSGTGEAEAFF
TRBJ2-7 | TRBD1 | . | TRBV7-9 | TGTGCCAGCAGCTTAAACAGGGGGAACTACGAGCAGTACTTC | CASSLNRGNYEQYF
TRBJ2-5 | . | . | TRBV6-1 | TGTGCCAGCAGTGAAGCAAGAGGGTGGGGAGAGACCCAGTACTTC | CASSEARGWGETQYF
TRBJ2-2 | . | . | TRBV5-6 | TGTGCCAGCAGCTTGGTTGGTAGAGACACCGGGGAGCTGTTTTTT | CASSLVGRDTGELFF
TRBJ2-2 | . | few | TRBV6-5 | TGTGCCAGCAGTTACATGCCAGCCTCGAACACCGGGGAGCTGTTTTTT | CASSYMPASNTGELFF
TRBJ2-3 | . | . | TRBV5-1 | TGCGCCAGCAGCTTTGACAGGCCTAGCACAGATACGCAGTATTTT | CASSFDRPSTDTQYF
TRBJ2-3 | TRBD1 | . | TRBV6-1 | TGTGCCAGCAGTGAAGGCGGGACAGGGATTCCAGATACGCAGTATTTT | CASSEGGTGIPDTQYF
TRBJ2-5 | TRBD1 | . | TRBV29-1 | TGCAGCGTTCGGACAGGGCTTGGGACCCAGTACTTC | CSVRTGLGTQYF
TRBJ2-7 | TRBD2 | . | TRBV7-8 | TGTGCCAGCAGCCCAGAGCGGGGGTTCACCTACGAGCAGTACTTC | CASSPERGFTYEQYF
TRBJ2-6 | . | once | TRBV7-2 | TGTGCCAGCAGCTTGCGAGGGGCGACAACCCCTGGGGCCAACGTCCTGACTTTC | CASSLRGATTPGANVLTF
TRBJ1-5 | . | . | TRBV30 | TGTGCCTGGAGTGTCCGGGCAGAGCAGCCCCAGCATTTT | CAWSVRAEQPQHF
TRBJ1-5 | . | . | TRBV23-1 | TGCGCCAGCAGTCAATCGTCTACTAACAGGGTCAATCAGCCCCAGCATTTT | CASSQSSTNRVNQPQHF
TRBJ2-6 | . | . | TRBV30 | TGTGCCTGGAGGGTCAAACGGGGGCAAAGCTCTGGGGCCAACGTCCTGACTTTC | CAWRVKRGQSSGANVLTF
TRBJ1-5 | . | . | TRBV6-5 | TGTGCCAGCAGCCGCAGGTATAGCAATCAGCCCCAGCATTTT | CASSRRYSNQPQHF
TRBJ2-3 | TRBD2 | . | TRBV13 | TGTGCCAGCAGCTTATATATCGGCGGGGGGCCTTCAGATACGCAGTATTTT | CASSLYIGGGPSDTQYF
TRBJ1-6 | TRBD1 | . | TRBV7-2 | TGTGCCAGCAGCTTGGGGTCGACAGGGGTCTGGTCACCCCTCCACTTT | CASSLGSTGVWSPLHF
TRBJ1-2 | . | . | TRBV9 | TGTGCCAGCAGTCCCCTGGGTACAGCAGATGGCTACACCTTC | CASSPLGTADGYTF
TRBJ1-6 | . | few | TRBV5-1 | TGCGCCAGCAGCTTGGTAACAGCCGGAAATAATTCACCCCTCCACTTT | CASSLVTAGNNSPLHF
TRBJ2-2 | . | . | TRBV5-6 | TGTGCCAGCAGGGGGGATCACACCGGGGAGCTGTTTTTT | CASRGDHTGELFF
TRBJ2-7 | . | . | TRBV29-1 | TGCAGCGTTGAATTCGGGCAGGGGAGCTACGAGCAGTACTTC | CSVEFGQGSYEQYF
TRBJ1-5 | . | . | TRBV5-6 | TGTGCCAGCAGCTTGGGGCAGGATCAGCCCCAGCATTTT | CASSLGQDQPQHF
TRBJ2-7 | . | . | TRBV29-1 | TGCAGCGTCGCCGCCGGCTACGAGCAGTACTTC | CSVAAGYEQYF
TRBJ1-2 | TRBD1 | . | TRBV27 | TGTGCCAGCAGGCCTCGGGACAGCTATGGCTACACCTTC | CASRPRDSYGYTF
TRBJ1-5 | . | many | TRBV19 | TGTGCCAGTAGTGAGGGGACTAATCAGCCCCAGCATTTT | CASSEGTNQPQHF
TRBJ1-4 | . | . | TRBV2 | TGTGCCAGCAGCGCACAGGTAGTGTTTTTT | CASSAQVVFF